What follows are 5 T cell receptor beta chains derived from one specimen sequenced in a study of vaccination and CD4 T cells after COVID-19. Sequencing of DNA taken from cultured CD4+ T cells relied on the Oncomine TCR Beta short-read assay. In TCRdb, the PCR reads were re-called with MiXCR into one record per CDR3 protein. The sample holds approximately 6,900 distinct CDR3 sequences, approximately 48% seen once. These TCRs' antigens remain unknown. As to treatment: roughly 10-day PBMC culture with coronavirus spike peptide pools or control peptides (ViraFEST assay). CD4+ T-cell collection from the unexposed donor predated the COVID-19 pandemic (2011-2018). Source material: CD4+ T cells from blood, cultured in vitro. These receptors were collected from a human donor in good health.

CDR3: CASSLGAGFNQPQHF. CDR3 nucleotides: TGTGCCAGCAGCTTGGGGGCAGGGTTCAATCAGCCCCAGCATTTT. V gene TRBV7-6 combines with J gene TRBJ1-5, with a tentative D call TRBD1 (6 bases). The CDR3 is 15 residues long. Germline CDR1 SGHVS, CDR2 FNYEAQ. V gave up 3 bases and J gave up 3 bases, with 12 bases separating them.

In its sample, this clonotype was seen a few times. The genes are TRBV15 and TRBJ1-1; D may be TRBD1 (6 bases). CDR1 is LNHNV, CDR2 YYDKDF, per germline (reference sequence). This CDR3 spans 13 amino acids. The ends were cut back, 5 bases at V and 6 bases at J, with 13 bases in the middle. The CDR3: CATSGGQYAEAFF. The DNA of the CDR3 is TGTGCCACCAGCGGCGGACAGTACGCTGAAGCTTTCTTT.

This chain links TRBV2 with TRBJ2-3; the match to TRBD2 covers 14 bases. Germline CDR1 and CDR2: SNHLY and FYNNEI. V was clipped by 0 bases and J by 5 bases; unmatched bases: 10. This CDR3 spans 19 amino acids. The CDR3 DNA is TGTGCCAGCAGTGAAGCAGGGGGACTAGCGGGAGTAAGGATAGATACGCAGTATTTT. Residues: CASSEAGGLAGVRIDTQYF.

V gene TRBV5-1 combines with J gene TRBJ1-6, with D perhaps matching TRBD1 (6 bases). CDR1 is SGHRS and CDR2 is YFSETQ in the germline V gene. This CDR3 contains 18 residues. V lost 5 bases and J lost 7, with 25 bases in between. The CDR3 protein is CASSFEVTGIRGNSPLHF. The CDR3 coding sequence is TGCGCCAGCAGTTTCGAAGTCACAGGGATTAGGGGAAATTCACCCCTCCACTTT. Drawing the rest from reference TRBV5-1 and TRBJ1-6, the complete variable domain is KAGVTQTPRYLIKTRGQQVTLSCSPISGHRSVSWYQQTPGQGLQFLFEYFSETQRNKGNFPGRFSGRQFSNSRSEMNVSTLELGDSALYLCASSFEVTGIRGNSPLHFGNGTRLTVT.

This rearrangement joins TRBV19 to TRBJ2-5; 7 nucleotides agree with TRBD1. The CDR3 length is 14 residues. After removal of 6 bases from V and 1 base from J, the junction contained 5 bases not matched to a gene. Germline CDR1 and CDR2: LNHDA and SQIVND (reference sequence). The DNA of the CDR3 is TGTGCCAGTAGGCCGGGACAGCCCCAAGAGACCCAGTACTTC. It encodes CASRPGQPQETQYF.